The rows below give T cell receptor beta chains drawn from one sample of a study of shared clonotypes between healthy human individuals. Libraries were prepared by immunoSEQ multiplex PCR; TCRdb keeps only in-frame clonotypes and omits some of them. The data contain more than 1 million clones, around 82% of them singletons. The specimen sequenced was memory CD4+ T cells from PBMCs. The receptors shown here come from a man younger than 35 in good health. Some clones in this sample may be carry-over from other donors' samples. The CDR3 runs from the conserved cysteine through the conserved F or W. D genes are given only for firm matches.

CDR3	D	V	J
CASSRTSGGDNEQFF	TRBD2	TRBV27	TRBJ2-1
CASSQRLEAFF	.	TRBV6-6	TRBJ1-1
CASISGGGVDQPQHF	.	TRBV28	TRBJ1-5
CASTRTRTDTQYF	.	TRBV19	TRBJ2-3
CAGRSGGLGYEQYF	.	TRBV6-5	TRBJ2-7
CASSLVISGQETQYF	.	TRBV7-2	TRBJ2-5
CASSLAGAETQYF	TRBD2	TRBV28	TRBJ2-5
CASSRGGERYTEQYF	.	TRBV9	TRBJ2-7
CASSYSGRNTGELFF	.	TRBV6-5	TRBJ2-2
CASHTPILAGVRDTQYF	TRBD2	TRBV2	TRBJ2-3
CASSPRRQPQHF	.	TRBV5-6	TRBJ1-5
CASRRQGMAYEQYF	TRBD1	TRBV6-5	TRBJ2-7
CASSDVGEGDTEAFF	.	TRBV2	TRBJ1-1
CASSLAGAGGGDTQYF	TRBD2	TRBV11-2	TRBJ2-3
CASRRRGTGDEQFF	.	TRBV7-3	TRBJ2-1
CASSPQGGIGNTIYF	.	TRBV14	TRBJ1-3
CSVEHGNGANVLTF	.	TRBV29-1	TRBJ2-6
CASLLQGAGNTEAFF	TRBD1	TRBV2	TRBJ1-1
CASIPKPGQGADEQYF	TRBD1	TRBV19	TRBJ2-7
CATQGTGHNQPQHF	.	TRBV19	TRBJ1-5
CASSLDYRSSYEQYF	.	TRBV11-3	TRBJ2-7
CATSRAPYNEQFF	.	TRBV15	TRBJ2-1
CASSVELAGGHEQFF	TRBD2	TRBV2	TRBJ2-1
CASRGEHLLGNEQFF	.	TRBV6-1	TRBJ2-1
CASSRRDQPQHF	.	TRBV6-1	TRBJ1-5
CAWRTAGESAYNSPLHF	.	TRBV30	TRBJ1-6
CASARGSRTGSTDTQYF	TRBD1	TRBV5-4	TRBJ2-3
CAISETGADTQYF	TRBD1	TRBV10-3	TRBJ2-3
CASSRPGEKAFF	.	TRBV6-6	TRBJ1-1
CASRPRRTTDTQYF	.	TRBV2	TRBJ2-3
CASSSKQEVPYEQYF	.	TRBV27	TRBJ2-7
CASTRDNYEQYF	.	TRBV5-1	TRBJ2-7
CASSYEVEYTQYF	.	TRBV6-6	TRBJ2-3
CASSPRGSNEQFF	.	TRBV7-3	TRBJ2-1
CASSQDLGRITLTF	.	TRBV14	TRBJ1-2
CASSETGISQPQHF	.	TRBV9	TRBJ1-5
CSVGRGGDEQFF	.	TRBV29-1	TRBJ2-1
CASRGTSGSSYNEQFF	TRBD2	TRBV2	TRBJ2-1
CASSMDRSGSRTGELFF	TRBD2	TRBV19	TRBJ2-2
CASSFGGQRHEQYF	.	TRBV28	TRBJ2-7